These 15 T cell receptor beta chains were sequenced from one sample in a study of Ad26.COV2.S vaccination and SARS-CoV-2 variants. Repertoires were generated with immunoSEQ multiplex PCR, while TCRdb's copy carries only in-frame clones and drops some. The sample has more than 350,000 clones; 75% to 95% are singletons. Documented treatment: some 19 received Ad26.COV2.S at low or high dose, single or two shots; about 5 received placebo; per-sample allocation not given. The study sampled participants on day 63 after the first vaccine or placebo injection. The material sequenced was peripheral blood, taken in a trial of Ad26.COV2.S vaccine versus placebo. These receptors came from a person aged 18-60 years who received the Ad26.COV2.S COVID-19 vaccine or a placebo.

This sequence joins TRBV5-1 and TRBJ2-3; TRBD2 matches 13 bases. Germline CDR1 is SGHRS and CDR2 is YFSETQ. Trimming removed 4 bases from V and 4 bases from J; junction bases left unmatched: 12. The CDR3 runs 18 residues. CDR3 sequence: CASSTRPGLAGAADTQYF. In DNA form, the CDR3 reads TGCGCCAGCAGCACCCGGCCCGGACTAGCGGGAGCGGCAGATACGCAGTATTTT.

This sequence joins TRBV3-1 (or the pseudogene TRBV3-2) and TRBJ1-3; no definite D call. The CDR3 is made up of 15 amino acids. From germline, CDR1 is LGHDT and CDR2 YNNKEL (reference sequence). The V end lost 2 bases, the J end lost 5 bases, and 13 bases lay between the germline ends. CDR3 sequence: CASSQNSARRNTIYF. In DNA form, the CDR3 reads TGTGCCAGCAGCCAAAATTCGGCCAGGAGAAACACCATATATTTT.

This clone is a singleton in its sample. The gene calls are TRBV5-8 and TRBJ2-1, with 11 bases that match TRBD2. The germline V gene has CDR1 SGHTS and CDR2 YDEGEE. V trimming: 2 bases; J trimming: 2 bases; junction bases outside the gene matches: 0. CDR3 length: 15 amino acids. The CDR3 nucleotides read TGTGCCAGCAGCTTTAGCGGGAGGGCCTACAATGAGCAGTTCTTC. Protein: CASSFSGRAYNEQFF.

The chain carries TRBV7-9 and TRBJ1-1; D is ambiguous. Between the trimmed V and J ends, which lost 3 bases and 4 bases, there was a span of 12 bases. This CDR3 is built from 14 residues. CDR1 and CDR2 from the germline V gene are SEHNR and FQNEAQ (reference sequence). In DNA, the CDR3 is TGTGCCAGCAGCTTCGGGTTCGGCAGCACTGAAGCTTTCTTT. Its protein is CASSFGFGSTEAFF. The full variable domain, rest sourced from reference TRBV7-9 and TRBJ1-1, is DTGVSQNPRHKITKRGQNVTFRCDPISEHNRLYWYRQTLGQGPEFLTYFQNEAQLEKSRLLSDRFSAERPKGSFSTLEIQRTEQGDSAMYLCASSFGFGSTEAFFGQGTRLTVV.

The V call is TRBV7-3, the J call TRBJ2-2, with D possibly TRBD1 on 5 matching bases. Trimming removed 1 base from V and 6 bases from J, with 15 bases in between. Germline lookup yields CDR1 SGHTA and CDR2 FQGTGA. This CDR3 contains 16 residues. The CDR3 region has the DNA TGTGCCAGCAGCTTAAAGGCAGGGATTTTTTCCGGGGAGCTGTTTTTT. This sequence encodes CASSLKAGIFSGELFF.

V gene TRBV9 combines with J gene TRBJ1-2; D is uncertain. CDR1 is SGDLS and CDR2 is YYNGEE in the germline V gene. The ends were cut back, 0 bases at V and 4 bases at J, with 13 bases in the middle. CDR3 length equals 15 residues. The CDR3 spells CASSVGVKVTYGYTF. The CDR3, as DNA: TGTGCCAGCAGCGTAGGGGTCAAGGTAACCTATGGCTACACCTTC.

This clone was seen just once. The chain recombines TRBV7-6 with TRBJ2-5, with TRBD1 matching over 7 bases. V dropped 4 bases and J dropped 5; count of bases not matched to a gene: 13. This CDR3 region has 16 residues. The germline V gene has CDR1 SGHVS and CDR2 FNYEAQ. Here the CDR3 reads CASSSGTDPLLETQYF. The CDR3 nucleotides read TGTGCCAGCAGCTCGGGGACAGATCCCTTACTGGAGACCCAGTACTTC.

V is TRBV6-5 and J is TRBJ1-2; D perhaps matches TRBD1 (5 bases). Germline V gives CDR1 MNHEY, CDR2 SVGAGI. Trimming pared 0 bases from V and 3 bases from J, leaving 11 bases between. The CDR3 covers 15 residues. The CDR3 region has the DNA TGTGCCAGCAGTTACTCTGGGGCAGGATACTATGGCTACACCTTC. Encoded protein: CASSYSGAGYYGYTF.

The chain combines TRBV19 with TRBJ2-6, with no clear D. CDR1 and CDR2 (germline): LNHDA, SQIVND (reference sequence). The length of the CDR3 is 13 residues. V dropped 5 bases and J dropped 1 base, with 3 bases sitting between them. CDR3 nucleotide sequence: TGTGCCAGTAGTCATTCTGGGGCCAACGTCCTGACTTTC. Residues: CASSHSGANVLTF.

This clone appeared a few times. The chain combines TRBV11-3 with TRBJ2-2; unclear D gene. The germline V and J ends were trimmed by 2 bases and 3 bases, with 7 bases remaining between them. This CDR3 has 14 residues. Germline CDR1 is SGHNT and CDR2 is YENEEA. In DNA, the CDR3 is TGTGCCAGCAGCTTACACACTTACACCGGGGAGCTGTTTTTT. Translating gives CASSLHTYTGELFF.

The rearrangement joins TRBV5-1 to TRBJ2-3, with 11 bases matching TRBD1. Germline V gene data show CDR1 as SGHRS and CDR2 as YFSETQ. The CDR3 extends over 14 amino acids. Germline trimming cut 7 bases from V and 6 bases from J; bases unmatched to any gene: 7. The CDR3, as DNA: TGCGCCAGCCAAGCCGGGACAGGGGGGGATACGCAGTATTTT. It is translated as CASQAGTGGDTQYF.

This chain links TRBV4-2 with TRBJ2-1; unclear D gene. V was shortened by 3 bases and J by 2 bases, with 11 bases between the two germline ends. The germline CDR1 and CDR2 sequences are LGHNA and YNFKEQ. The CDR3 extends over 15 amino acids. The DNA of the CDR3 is TGTGCCAGCAGCCACCTCAGCGTTACCTACAATGAGCAGTTCTTC. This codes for CASSHLSVTYNEQFF.

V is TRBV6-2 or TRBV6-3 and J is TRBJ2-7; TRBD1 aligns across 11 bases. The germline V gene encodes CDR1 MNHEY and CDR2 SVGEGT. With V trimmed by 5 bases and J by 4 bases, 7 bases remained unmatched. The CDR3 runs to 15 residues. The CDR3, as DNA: TGTGCCAGCAGTCCGCGCGGACAGGGGGCATACGAGCAGTACTTC. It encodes CASSPRGQGAYEQYF.

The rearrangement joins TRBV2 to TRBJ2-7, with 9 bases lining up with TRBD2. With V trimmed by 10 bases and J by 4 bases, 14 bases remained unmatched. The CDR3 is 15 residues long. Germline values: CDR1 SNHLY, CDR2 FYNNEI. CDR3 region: CANLRSASGKYEQYF. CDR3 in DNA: TGTGCCAACCTTCGATCGGCTAGCGGGAAATACGAGCAGTACTTC.

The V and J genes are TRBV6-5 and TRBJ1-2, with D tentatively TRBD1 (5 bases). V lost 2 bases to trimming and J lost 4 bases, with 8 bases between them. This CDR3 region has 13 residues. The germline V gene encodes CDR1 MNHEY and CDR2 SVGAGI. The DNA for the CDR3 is TGTGCCAGCAGTTACGGGGGTACCTATGGCTACACCTTC. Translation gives CASSYGGTYGYTF.